This TCR beta chain was captured in a study of memory CD4+ T cells and cytomegalovirus serostatus. Study-level background: Of the healthy Belgian adults, 9 or 10 were CMV seropositive and about two dozen seronegative.

Single viable CD3+CD4+CD8-CD45RO+ cells were sorted as the memory CD4+ T cells. Donors' CMV status reflects serum IgG against pp150, pp28, p38, p52. A note on this clone: Antigen specificity is unknown.

Broader study findings: About 40% of the roughly 160 known CMV-associated TCRbeta sequences appeared in CD4+ memory.

TCRdb keeps only in-frame clones here, not all; method: immunoSEQ multiplex PCR. The table shows roughly 64,000 clones, with around 77% occurring only once. Between the trimmed V and J ends, which lost 0 bases and 2 bases, there was a span of 21 bases. Germline CDR1 is LGHNA and CDR2 is YSLEER. The CDR3 has 19 residues. This TCR was recovered from an adult in good health and CMV-seronegative. Sequencing used memory CD4+ T cells from blood. The chain joins TRBV4-3 to TRBJ2-3; TRBD2 is a possible D gene (6 bases). The CDR3 DNA reads as TGCGCCAGCAGCCAAGACCTCCCTTCTCGAGGCGGGAACACAGATACGCAGTATTTT. This codes for CASSQDLPSRGGNTDTQYF.